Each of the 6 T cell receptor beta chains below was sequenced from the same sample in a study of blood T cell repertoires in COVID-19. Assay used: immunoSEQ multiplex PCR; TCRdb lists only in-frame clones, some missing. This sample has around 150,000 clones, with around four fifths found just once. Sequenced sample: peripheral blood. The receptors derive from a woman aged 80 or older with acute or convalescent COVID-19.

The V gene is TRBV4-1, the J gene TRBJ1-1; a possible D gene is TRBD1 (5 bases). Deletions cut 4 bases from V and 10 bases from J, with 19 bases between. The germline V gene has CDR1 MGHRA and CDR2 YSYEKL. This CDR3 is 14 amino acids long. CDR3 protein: CASSPTLLGARAFF. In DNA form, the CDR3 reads TGCGCCAGCAGCCCGACCCTCTTAGGGGCGAGAGCTTTCTTT.

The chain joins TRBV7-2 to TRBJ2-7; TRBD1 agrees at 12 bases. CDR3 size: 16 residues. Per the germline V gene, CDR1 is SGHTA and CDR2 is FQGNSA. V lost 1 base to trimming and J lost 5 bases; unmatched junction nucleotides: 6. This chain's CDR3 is CASSLVGTGGGDEQYF. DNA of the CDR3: TGTGCCAGCAGCTTAGTTGGGACAGGGGGCGGAGACGAGCAGTACTTC.

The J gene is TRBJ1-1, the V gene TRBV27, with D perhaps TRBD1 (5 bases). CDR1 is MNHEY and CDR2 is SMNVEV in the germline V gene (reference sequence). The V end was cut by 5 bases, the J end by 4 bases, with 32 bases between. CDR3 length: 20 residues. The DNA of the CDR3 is TGTGCCAGCAGTCCACAACTATTCCCGGGACTGACACCCCGGGCCACTGAAGCTTTCTTT. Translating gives CASSPQLFPGLTPRATEAFF.

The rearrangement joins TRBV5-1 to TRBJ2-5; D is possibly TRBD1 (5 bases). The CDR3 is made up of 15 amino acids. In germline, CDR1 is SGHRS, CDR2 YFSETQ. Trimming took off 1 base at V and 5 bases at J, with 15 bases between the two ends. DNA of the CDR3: TGCGCCAGCAGCTTGAGGCCCGACAGACAGGAGACCCAGTACTTC. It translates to CASSLRPDRQETQYF.

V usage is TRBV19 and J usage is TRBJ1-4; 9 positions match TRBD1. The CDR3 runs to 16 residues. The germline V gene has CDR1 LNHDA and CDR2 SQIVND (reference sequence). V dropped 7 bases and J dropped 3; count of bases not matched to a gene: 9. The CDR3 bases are TGTGCCAGTATCGGGACAGGGAATAGAGCTAATGAAAAACTGTTTTTT. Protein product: CASIGTGNRANEKLFF. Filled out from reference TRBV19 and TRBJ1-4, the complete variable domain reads DGGITQSPKYLFRKEGQNVTLSCEQNLNHDAMYWYRQDPGQGLRLIYYSQIVNDFQKGDIAEGYSVSREKKESFPLTVTSAQKNPTAFYLCASIGTGNRANEKLFFGSGTQLSVL.

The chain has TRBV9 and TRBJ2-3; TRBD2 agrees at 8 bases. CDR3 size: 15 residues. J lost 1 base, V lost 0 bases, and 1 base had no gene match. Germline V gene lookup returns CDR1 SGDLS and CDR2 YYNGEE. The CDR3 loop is CASSVVLAGTDTQYF. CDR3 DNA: TGTGCCAGCAGCGTAGTACTAGCGGGCACAGATACGCAGTATTTT.